A selection of T cell receptor beta chains follows, all from one sample in a study of monozygotic twins with cystic fibrosis. Clones were sequenced by immunoSEQ multiplex PCR, and TCRdb holds only the in-frame ones, with some missing. The sample holds around 23,000 clones; less than 95% are singletons and the top ten take under 0.3%. The material sequenced was blood. The receptor source for this set is a girl aged 2 to 10 with cystic fibrosis. Both conserved end residues are part of each CDR3. The D gene is left open where the match is weak. Size is omitted from some rows. Given values are once, few, many or a class for expanded clones.

v_call	j_call	d_call	clone_size	cdr3_aa	cdr3_nt
TRBV6-6	TRBJ1-2	TRBD1	once	CASQGQGDYGYTF	TGTGCCAGTCAAGGACAGGGGGACTATGGCTACACCTTC
TRBV5-1	TRBJ2-7	TRBD1	NA	CASSAGTGSYEQYF	TGCGCCAGCAGCGCCGGGACAGGTTCCTACGAGCAGTACTTC
TRBV4-3	TRBJ1-3	TRBD1	NA	CATSHLPGQGESSGNTIYF	TGCGCCACCTCTCATTTACCGGGACAGGGTGAGTCGTCTGGAAACACCATATATTTT
TRBV6-5	TRBJ1-2	NA	NA	CASRPTVANYGYTF	TGTGCCAGCAGGCCGACCGTAGCTAACTATGGCTACACCTTC
TRBV27	TRBJ2-3	NA	NA	CASTPQAGRRQYF	TGTGCCAGCACTCCACAGGCCGGGCGAAGGCAGTATTTT
TRBV2	TRBJ2-6	NA	NA	CASSELSGANVLTF	TGTGCCAGCAGTGAGCTATCTGGGGCCAACGTCCTGACTTTC
TRBV7-8	TRBJ2-3	TRBD1	once	CASSGPFTGATDTQYF	TGTGCCAGCAGCGGCCCGTTCACAGGGGCCACAGATACGCAGTATTTT
TRBV30	TRBJ1-2	NA	NA	CAWSSDLLNYGYTF	TGTGCCTGGAGTTCGGACTTACTTAACTATGGCTACACCTTC
TRBV14	TRBJ1-2	NA	once	CASSQDNSPTYYGYTF	TGTGCCAGCAGCCAAGATAACAGCCCAACGTACTATGGCTACACCTTC
TRBV5-1	TRBJ1-1	NA	NA	CASSSPGTFENTEAFF	TGCGCCAGCAGCTCCCCCGGGACATTTGAGAACACTGAAGCTTTCTTT
TRBV20-1	TRBJ1-2	NA	NA	CSAFYGYTF	TGCAGTGCGTTCTATGGCTACACCTTC
TRBV28	TRBJ2-7	NA	once	CASRDNDDEQYF	TGTGCCAGCAGAGACAACGACGACGAGCAGTACTTC
TRBV2	TRBJ1-2	NA	NA	CASSEAGLYTF	TGTGCCAGCAGTGAAGCAGGTTTATACACCTTC
TRBV7-7	TRBJ1-6	NA	NA	CASSLEQGNSPLHF	TGTGCCAGCAGCTTAGAACAGGGTAATTCACCCCTCCACTTT
TRBV6-5	TRBJ2-7	NA	once	CASSYDGTYEQYF	TGTGCCAGCAGTTATGACGGTACCTACGAGCAGTACTTC
TRBV19	TRBJ1-1	NA	NA	CASSEGFVGTTEAFF	TGTGCCAGTAGTGAGGGATTTGTGGGAACCACTGAAGCTTTCTTT
TRBV6-6	TRBJ1-5	NA	NA	CASNLGNWTSNQPQHF	TGTGCCAGCAACCTCGGTAACTGGACGAGCAATCAGCCCCAGCATTTT
TRBV29-1	TRBJ2-7	NA	NA	CSVVGRTFGEQYF	TGCAGCGTTGTCGGTCGGACTTTTGGCGAGCAGTACTTC
TRBV7-8	TRBJ2-1	NA	NA	CASSLGFSNNEQFF	TGTGCCAGCAGCTTAGGTTTTAGCAACAATGAGCAGTTCTTC
TRBV21-1	TRBJ2-2	NA	NA	CASSKVPGKGKWTGELFF	TGTGCCAGCAGCAAAGTGCCAGGGAAAGGGAAGTGGACCGGGGAGCTGTTTTTT
TRBV10-3	TRBJ2-1	NA	NA	CAIRAGSSYNEQFF	TGTGCCATCAGGGCGGGTAGCTCCTACAATGAGCAGTTCTTC
TRBV30	TRBJ1-6	NA	NA	CAWSGPVVTAGTYNSPLHF	TGTGCCTGGAGTGGCCCCGTGGTGACGGCAGGCACCTATAATTCACCCCTCCACTTT
TRBV11-3	TRBJ1-2	TRBD1	NA	CASSLVMTGESNYGYTF	TGTGCCAGCAGCTTAGTAATGACAGGGGAATCTAACTATGGCTACACCTTC
TRBV15	TRBJ1-6	NA	once	CATRRGAGRAHNSPLHF	TGTGCCACCAGAAGAGGGGCCGGAAGGGCCCATAATTCACCCCTCCACTTT
TRBV27	TRBJ2-2	NA	NA	CASSLGDTGELFF	TGTGCCAGCAGTTTAGGGGACACCGGGGAGCTGTTTTTT
TRBV19	TRBJ2-1	TRBD1	NA	CASSIQGAAYNEQFF	TGTGCCAGTAGTATCCAGGGGGCGGCCTACAATGAGCAGTTCTTC
TRBV6-1	TRBJ2-3	NA	NA	CASSLAGTWADTQYF	TGTGCCAGCAGTCTCGCGGGGACGTGGGCAGATACGCAGTATTTT
TRBV11-2	TRBJ1-5	NA	once	CASSPRGVDQPQHF	TGTGCCAGCAGCCCTCGGGGGGTAGATCAGCCCCAGCATTTT
TRBV11-2	TRBJ2-5	TRBD2	NA	CASSPGRSSSGGLAETQYF	TGTGCCAGCAGCCCCGGACGCTCTTCTAGCGGGGGGTTAGCAGAGACCCAGTACTTC
TRBV11-2	TRBJ1-2	NA	NA	CASSAGTIPPNYGYTF	TGTGCCAGCAGCGCCGGGACTATCCCCCCTAACTATGGCTACACCTTC
TRBV19	TRBJ1-2	NA	NA	CASRRDIYGYTF	TGTGCCAGTAGGAGAGACATCTATGGCTACACCTTC
TRBV6-1	TRBJ2-2	NA	NA	CASTSPGELFF	TGTGCCAGCACCAGCCCCGGGGAGCTGTTTTTT
TRBV14	TRBJ2-2	NA	NA	CASKEERHTGELFF	TGTGCCAGCAAAGAGGAACGGCATACCGGGGAGCTGTTTTTT
TRBV5-4	TRBJ2-3	TRBD2	once	CASSYPGTSGTDTQYF	TGTGCCAGCAGCTACCCCGGGACTAGCGGCACAGATACGCAGTATTTT
TRBV15	TRBJ2-7	TRBD1	NA	CATSSNRGTSYEQYF	TGTGCCACCAGCAGCAACAGGGGAACTTCCTACGAGCAGTACTTC
TRBV27	TRBJ1-5	NA	NA	CARTVPSISNQPQHF	TGTGCCAGAACTGTACCTTCAATAAGCAATCAGCCCCAGCATTTT
TRBV7-2	TRBJ2-3	TRBD2	NA	CASSLTSGGSTDTQYF	TGTGCCAGCAGCTTGACTAGCGGGGGAAGCACAGATACGCAGTATTTT
TRBV18	TRBJ2-5	NA	NA	CASSVDQETQYF	TGTGCCAGCTCGGTGGACCAAGAGACCCAGTACTTC
TRBV18	TRBJ2-2	TRBD1	NA	CASSPGGQGTGELFF	TGTGCCAGCTCACCAGGGGGACAGGGCACCGGGGAGCTGTTTTTT
TRBV29-1	TRBJ1-1	NA	NA	CSALNTEAFF	TGCAGCGCCTTGAACACTGAAGCTTTCTTT
TRBV7-2	TRBJ2-7	NA	NA	CASSLVGRFYEQYF	TGTGCCAGCAGCTTAGTAGGGAGATTTTACGAGCAGTACTTC
TRBV9	TRBJ1-2	NA	NA	CASSLAHRGYTF	TGTGCCAGCTCGCTGGCCCATCGGGGCTACACCTTC
TRBV6-6	TRBJ2-3	NA	NA	CASSYIGGATDTQYF	TGTGCCAGCAGTTACATCGGGGGAGCGACAGATACGCAGTATTTT